The 7 T cell receptor beta chains in this list originate from one sample, sequenced in a study of CXCR3-negative and CXCR3-positive naive CD8 T cells. The authors prepared UMI-labeled TRB cDNA libraries by 5' RACE. After re-calling the 5' RACE reads, TCRdb lists one entry per CDR3 protein, DNA absent. The sample's table shows 41,000 or so distinct CDR3 sequences. The sample was naive CXCR3- CD8+ T cells from blood. This sample's subset: CD45RO-CCR7+CD27+CD95- naive CD8+ T cells lacking CXCR3 (TNR3-). The receptors derive from a human donor in good health. Some clones in this sample may be carry-over from other donors' samples.

The genes are TRBV27 and TRBJ2-3. The CDR3 is made up of 15 amino acids. Germline values: CDR1 MNHEY, CDR2 SMNVEV (reference sequence). The chain's CDR3 is CASTRGSGLTDTQYF.

J is TRBJ2-7 and V is TRBV6-2 or TRBV6-3; TCRdb gives TRBD1 as the D gene, but with no DNA this cannot be confirmed. Germline V gene data show CDR1 as MNHEY and CDR2 as SVGEGT. The CDR3 is made up of 15 amino acids. CDR3 protein: CASSSGQVGSGEQYF.

CDR3 loop: CSVVLTLSYEQYF. The chain employs TRBV29-1 and TRBJ2-7. CDR1 and CDR2 from the germline V gene are SQVTM and ANQGSEA. The CDR3 sequence is 13 residues long.

The V gene is TRBV11-2, the J gene TRBJ2-3; TCRdb's assignment of TRBD2 cannot be checked, as there is no DNA. CDR1 is SGHAT, CDR2 FQNNGV, per germline. This CDR3 comprises 15 residues. Here the CDR3 reads CASSSRGGVTDTQYF.

This chain joins TRBV7-7 and TRBJ2-3; TCRdb's D gene call, TRBD2, goes unchecked for lack of DNA. The CDR3 extends over 15 amino acids. Per the germline V gene, CDR1 is SSHAT and CDR2 is FNYEAQ (reference sequence). This chain's CDR3 is CASSPGLANTDTQYF.

The rearrangement joins TRBV5-1 to TRBJ2-7; TCRdb picks TRBD2, but there is no DNA to check that call. Germline CDR1 is SGHRS and CDR2 is YFSETQ. The CDR3 contains 18 residues. The CDR3 sequence is CASSGPAGRAGGTYEQYF.

The chain carries TRBV23-1 and TRBJ2-5; TCRdb names TRBD1, which stays unverified in the absence of DNA. TRBV23-1 is annotated as an ORF whose role is uncertain. This CDR3 contains 16 residues. Here the CDR3 reads CASRPGSQGSQETQYF.